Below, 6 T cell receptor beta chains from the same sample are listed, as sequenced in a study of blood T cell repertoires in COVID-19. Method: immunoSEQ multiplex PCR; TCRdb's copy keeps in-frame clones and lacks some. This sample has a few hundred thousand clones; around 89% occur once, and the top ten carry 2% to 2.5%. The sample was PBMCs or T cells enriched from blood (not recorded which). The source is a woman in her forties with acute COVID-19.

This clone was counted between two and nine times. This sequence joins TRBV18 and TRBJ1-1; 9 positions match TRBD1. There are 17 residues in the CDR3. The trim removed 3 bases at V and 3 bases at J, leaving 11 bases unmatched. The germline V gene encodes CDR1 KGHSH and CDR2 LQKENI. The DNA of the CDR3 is TGTGCCAGCTCACCTTACGGGACAGGGAGGGTCGACACTGAAGCTTTCTTT. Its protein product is CASSPYGTGRVDTEAFF.

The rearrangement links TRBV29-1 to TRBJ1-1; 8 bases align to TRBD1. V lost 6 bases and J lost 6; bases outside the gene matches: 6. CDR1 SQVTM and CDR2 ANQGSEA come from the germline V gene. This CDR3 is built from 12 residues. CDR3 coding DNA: TGCAGCGTCCGGACAGGGACCGCTGAAGCTTTCTTT. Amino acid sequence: CSVRTGTAEAFF.

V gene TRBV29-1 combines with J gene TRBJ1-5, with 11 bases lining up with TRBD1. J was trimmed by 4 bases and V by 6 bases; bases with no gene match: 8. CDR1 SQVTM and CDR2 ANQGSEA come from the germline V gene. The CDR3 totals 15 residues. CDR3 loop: CSVTHGQGANQPQHF. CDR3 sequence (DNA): TGCAGCGTGACTCATGGACAGGGGGCGAATCAGCCCCAGCATTTT. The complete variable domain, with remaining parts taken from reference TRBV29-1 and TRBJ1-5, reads SAVISQKPSRDICQRGTSLTIQCQVDSQVTMMFWYRQQPGQSLTLIATANQGSEATYESGFVIDKFPISRPNLTFSTLTVSNMSPEDSSIYLCSVTHGQGANQPQHFGDGTRLSIL.

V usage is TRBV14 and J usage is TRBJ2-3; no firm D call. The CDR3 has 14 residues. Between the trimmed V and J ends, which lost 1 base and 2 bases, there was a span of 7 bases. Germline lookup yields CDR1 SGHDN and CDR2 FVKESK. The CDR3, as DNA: TGTGCCAGCAGCCAAGTCCACAACACAGATACGCAGTATTTT. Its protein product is CASSQVHNTDTQYF.

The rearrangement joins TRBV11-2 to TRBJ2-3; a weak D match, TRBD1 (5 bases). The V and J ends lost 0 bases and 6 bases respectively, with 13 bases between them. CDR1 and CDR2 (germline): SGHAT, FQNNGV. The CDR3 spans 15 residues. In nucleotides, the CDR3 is TGTGCCAGCAGCTTAGATTTTGCAGGGCGGGATACGCAGTATTTT. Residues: CASSLDFAGRDTQYF.

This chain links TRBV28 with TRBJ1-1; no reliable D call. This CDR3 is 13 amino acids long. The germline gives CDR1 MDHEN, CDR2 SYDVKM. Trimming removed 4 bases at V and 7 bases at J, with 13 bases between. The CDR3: CASSSHALDEAFF. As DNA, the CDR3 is TGTGCCAGCAGTTCCCACGCCTTAGATGAAGCTTTCTTT.